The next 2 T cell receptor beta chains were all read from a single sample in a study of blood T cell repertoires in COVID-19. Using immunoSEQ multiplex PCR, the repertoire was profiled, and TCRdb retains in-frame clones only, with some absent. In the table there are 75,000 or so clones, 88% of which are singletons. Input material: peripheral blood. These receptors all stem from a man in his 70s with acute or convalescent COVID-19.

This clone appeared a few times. The CDR3 region has the DNA TGTGCCAGCAGTCAAAACACCCCGGGACTAGGGTACTTC. This sequence encodes CASSQNTPGLGYF. This chain uses TRBV28 with TRBJ2-7; 8 positions agree with TRBD2. Germline assignment: CDR1 MDHEN and CDR2 SYDVKM. V shed 5 bases and J 12 bases; nucleotides not matched to a gene: 12. The CDR3 length is 13 residues.

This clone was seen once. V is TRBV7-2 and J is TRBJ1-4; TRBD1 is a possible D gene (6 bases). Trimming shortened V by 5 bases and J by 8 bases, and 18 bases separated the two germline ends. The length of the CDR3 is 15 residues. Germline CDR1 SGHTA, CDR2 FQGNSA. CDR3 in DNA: TGTGCCAGCAGCAAGAATCTGGGGGCTGGGGAAAAACTGTTTTTT. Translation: CASSKNLGAGEKLFF.